This TCR beta chain was sequenced during a study of cytomegalovirus exposure and HLA in healthy donors. This clone was seen a few times. The target antigen is unknown. The PCR ran on 60 Vbeta and 13 Jbeta primers. The assay was immunoSEQ multiplex PCR, and TCRdb's table has in-frame clones only and misses some. The sample includes approximately 70,000 clones, 74% of them seen just once. Study-level findings and limits: An analysis was carried out later, and it reportedly showed fewer N-insertions in an Asian-associated ancestry cluster than the approximately 670-donor mean. In a later analysis, TCR beta V- and J-gene trimming showed a link to a missense DCLRE1C variant. The HLA-A and HLA-B alleles of most subjects were reportedly predicted accurately from TCR beta sequences. Testing in vitro showed three CMV-associated chains specific for CMV antigens.

Trimming removed 5 bases at V and 7 bases at J, with 23 bases between. CDR1 is SEHNR, CDR2 FQNEAQ, per germline (reference sequence). There are 17 residues in the CDR3. The chain links TRBV7-9 to TRBJ1-4; a possible D gene is TRBD1 (5 bases). The sequence was collected from a woman aged 55-70 years in good health and CMV-seropositive. The sequenced material came from PBMCs. The CDR3 reads CASSHRGTTLGGEKLFF. As DNA, the CDR3 is TGTGCCAGCAGCCATCGGGGGACCACATTAGGTGGTGAAAAACTGTTTTTT.